The T cell receptor (beta chain) under discussion was sequenced for a study of T cell repertoires in MIS-A myocarditis (dated by TCRdb to between 2021 and 2024). Amplification of TCRbeta CDR3 regions relied on the immunoSEQ bias-controlled multiplex PCR, followed by high-throughput sequencing. On the authors' methods: The immunoSEQ vendor pipeline collapsed and filtered CDR3 sequences to measure the abundance and frequency of each unique TCRbeta CDR3. Using a 90% global sequence identity threshold, CD-HIT clustered dominant CDR3 amino acid sequences together with SARS-CoV-2-specific ImmuneCODE TCRbeta sequences. Clones were classed as hyperexpanded at frequencies of 0.1 to 1 and as large at frequencies of 0.01 to 0.1. For the dominant clones, CDR3 amino acid sequences and V and J gene assignments were confirmed with MiXCR. The R stringdist package was used to calculate Levenshtein distances between the patient clonotypes and the ImmuneCODE hits. Not all clones reach the TCRdb copy of this immuneACCESS table, which keeps in-frame sequences only. Checked studies attribute under half of the gap to unresolved V genes and leave the rest unexplained. V and J calls and clone size are given by that table; D and trimming were obtained from the DNA. A total of about 11,000 clones appear in this sample, around 83% of them only once. The ten largest clones take up over 25% of the sample.

The QIAamp DNA FFPE kit was used to extract genomic DNA from formalin-fixed paraffin-embedded autopsy tissue. Points on this clone: No antigen is known for it. Base quality data are lacking; no much larger clone is found one base away.

Reading from cysteine to phenylalanine, the CDR3 counts 14 amino acids. Only the CDR3 region is kept as DNA, spanning 42 bases read in frame from base 1. V lost 8 bases and J lost 0 bases; the stretch between them is 14 bases long. The germline V gene (reference sequence) yields LNHDA for CDR1 and SQIVND for CDR2. Source material: right ventricle heart tissue obtained at autopsy. The cell subset or site label for this specimen denotes: cardiac tissue sample (left or right ventricle, interventricular septum, or pericardium). The rearranged chain carries TRBV19 and TRBJ2-7, with TRBD1 perhaps the D gene, on 5 matching bases. This clonotype was sampled from a man younger than 35 with fulminant myocarditis from multisystem inflammatory syndrome in adults (MIS-A) after COVID-19. The CDR3 amino acid sequence is: CASRTSPSSYEQYF. The DNA reads TGTGCCAGTCGGACATCCCCATCCTCCTACGAGCAGTACTTC. The variable domain in full, with residues beyond the CDR3 obtained from the reference TRBV19 and TRBJ2-7 genes, is DGGITQSPKYLFRKEGQNVTLSCEQNLNHDAMYWYRQDPGQGLRLIYYSQIVNDFQKGDIAEGYSVSREKKESFPLTVTSAQKNPTAFYLCASRTSPSSYEQYFGPGTRLTVT.